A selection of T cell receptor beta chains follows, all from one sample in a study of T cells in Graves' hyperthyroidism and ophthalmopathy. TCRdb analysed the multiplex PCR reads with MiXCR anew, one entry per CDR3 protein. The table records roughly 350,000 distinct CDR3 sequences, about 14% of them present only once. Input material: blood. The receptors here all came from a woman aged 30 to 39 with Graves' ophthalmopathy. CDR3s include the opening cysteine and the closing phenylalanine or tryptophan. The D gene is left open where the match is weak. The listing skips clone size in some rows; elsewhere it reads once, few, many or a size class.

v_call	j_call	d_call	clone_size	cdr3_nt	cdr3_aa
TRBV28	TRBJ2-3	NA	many	TGTGCCAGCAGGCCAAGGGGCAGGGGAGACACAGATACGCAGTATTTT	CASRPRGRGDTDTQYF
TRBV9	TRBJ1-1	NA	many	TGTGCCAGCAGCGTAGATGCCAGCCGGGTCGGGGCTTTCTTT	CASSVDASRVGAFF
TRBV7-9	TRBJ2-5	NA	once	TGTGCCAGCAGCTTAGTAATACGACACAAAGATGAAGAGACCCAGTACTTC	CASSLVIRHKDEETQYF
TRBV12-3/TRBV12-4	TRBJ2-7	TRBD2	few	TGTGCCAGCAGTCGTGAGGTGCGGGGGGCGCACGAGCAGTACTTC	CASSREVRGAHEQYF
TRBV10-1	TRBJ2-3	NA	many	TGCGCCAGCAGTGACCAGGGCCGGGATACGCAGTATTTT	CASSDQGRDTQYF
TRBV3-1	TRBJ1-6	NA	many	TGTGCCAGCAGCCAAGGGGCTTTAAATTCACCCCTCCACTTT	CASSQGALNSPLHF
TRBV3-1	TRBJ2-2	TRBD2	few	TGTGCCAGCAGCCACTGGGGGGGCACCGGGGAGCTGTTTTTT	CASSHWGGTGELFF
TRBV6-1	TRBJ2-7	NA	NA	TGTGCCAGCAGCCCAAGCAGGGGTCCCTACGAGCAGTACTTC	CASSPSRGPYEQYF
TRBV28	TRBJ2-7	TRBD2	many	TGTGCCAGCAGACTCCCCGGGGGGGCTTTCTACGAGCAGTACTTC	CASRLPGGAFYEQYF
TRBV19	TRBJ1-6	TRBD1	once	TGTGCCAGTAGTTTGACCGACAGGGGGAAGTATTCACCCCTCCACTTT	CASSLTDRGKYSPLHF
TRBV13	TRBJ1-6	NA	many	TGTGCCAGCACTACGTATGCCAGGAATAATTCACCCCTCCACTTT	CASTTYARNNSPLHF
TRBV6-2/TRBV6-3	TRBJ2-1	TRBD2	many	TGTGCCAGCAGTTACGGTAGCGGGGGGTACTCCTACAATGAGCAGTTCTTC	CASSYGSGGYSYNEQFF
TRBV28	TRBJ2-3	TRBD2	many	TGTGCCAGCAGTTACGGACTAGCGGGGGGGGCAGATACGCAGTATTTT	CASSYGLAGGADTQYF
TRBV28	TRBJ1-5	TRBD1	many	TGTGCCAGCAGCCCAGGACAGGGGACGGGACGGGATCAGCCCCAGCATTTT	CASSPGQGTGRDQPQHF
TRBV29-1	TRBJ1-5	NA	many	TGCAGCGTCGCAACCAATAGCAATCAGCCCCAGCATTTT	CSVATNSNQPQHF
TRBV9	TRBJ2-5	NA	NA	TGTGCCAGCAGCACCCCAGACCTACAGGGTTCTGATGAGACCCAGTACTTC	CASSTPDLQGSDETQYF
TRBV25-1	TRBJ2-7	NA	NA	TGTGCCAGCAGTGAGGCAGGGGGGATCTACGAGCAGTACTTC	CASSEAGGIYEQYF
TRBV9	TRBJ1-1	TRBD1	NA	TGTGCCAGCAGCGTAGAGGGCAGGGGGTACACTGAAGCTTTCTTT	CASSVEGRGYTEAFF
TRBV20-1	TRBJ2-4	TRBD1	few	TGCAGTGCCGCACGGGGACAGGGGAGAGAAAACATTCAGTACTTC	CSAARGQGRENIQYF
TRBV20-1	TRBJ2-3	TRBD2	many	TGCAGTGCTCGGGCCGGGAGGTGGACAGATACGCAGTATTTT	CSARAGRWTDTQYF
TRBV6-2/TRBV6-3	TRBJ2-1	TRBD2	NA	TGTGCCAGCAGTGGACTAGCGGGGGGTCATGAGCAGTTCTTC	CASSGLAGGHEQFF
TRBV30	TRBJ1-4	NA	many	TGTGCCTGGAGTGGAAAGGCGGGGGGTAATGAAAAACTGTTTTTT	CAWSGKAGGNEKLFF
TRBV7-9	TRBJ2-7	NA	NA	TGTGCCAGCAGCTTAGCTCGAGGGTTCGACGAGCAGTACTTC	CASSLARGFDEQYF
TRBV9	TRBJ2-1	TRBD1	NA	TGTGCCAGCAGCGTAGGAGGGACAGGGAACAATGAGCAGTTCTTC	CASSVGGTGNNEQFF
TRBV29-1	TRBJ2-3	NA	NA	TGCAGCGTTGAACGGAGGGCCGATACGCAGTATTTT	CSVERRADTQYF
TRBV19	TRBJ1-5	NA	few	TGTGCCAGTAGTGTCAGACAGAATCAGCCCCAGCATTTT	CASSVRQNQPQHF
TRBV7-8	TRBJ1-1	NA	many	TGTGCCAGCAGCCCTCGGTTGGGGGGTGAAAGATCAAGGACTGAAGCTTTCTTT	CASSPRLGGERSRTEAFF